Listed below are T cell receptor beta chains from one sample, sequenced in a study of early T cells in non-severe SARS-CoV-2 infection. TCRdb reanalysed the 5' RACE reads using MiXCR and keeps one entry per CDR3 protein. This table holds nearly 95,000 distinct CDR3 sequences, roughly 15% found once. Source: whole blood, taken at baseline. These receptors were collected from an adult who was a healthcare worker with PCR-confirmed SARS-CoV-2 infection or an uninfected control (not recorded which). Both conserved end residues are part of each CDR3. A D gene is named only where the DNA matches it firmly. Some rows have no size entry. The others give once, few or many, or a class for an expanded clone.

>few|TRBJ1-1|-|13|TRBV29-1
CSVSSTVSTEAFF
TGCAGCGTCTCGTCGACAGTCAGCACTGAAGCTTTCTTT
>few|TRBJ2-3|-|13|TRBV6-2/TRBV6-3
CASSYRDLSTQYF
TGTGCCAGCAGTTACCGGGATCTCTCTACGCAGTATTTT
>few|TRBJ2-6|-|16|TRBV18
CASSPPSISGANVLTF
TGTGCCAGCTCACCACCCTCCATATCTGGGGCCAACGTCCTGACTTTC
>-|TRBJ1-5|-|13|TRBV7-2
CASRGVAGEPQHF
TGTGCCAGCAGAGGGGTGGCAGGGGAGCCCCAGCATTTT
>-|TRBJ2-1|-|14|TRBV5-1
CASSLVEINNEQFF
TGCGCCAGCAGCTTGGTAGAGATCAACAATGAGCAGTTCTTC
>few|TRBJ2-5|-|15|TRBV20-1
CSARDLGRGQETQYF
TGCAGTGCTAGAGATCTTGGCAGGGGCCAAGAGACCCAGTACTTC
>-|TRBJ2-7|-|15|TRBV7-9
CASSFGGARPYEQYF
TGTGCCAGCAGCTTTGGAGGGGCCCGACCCTACGAGCAGTACTTC
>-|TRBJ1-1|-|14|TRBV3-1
CASSPVGGITEAFF
TGTGCCAGCAGCCCCGTCGGAGGTATCACTGAAGCTTTCTTT
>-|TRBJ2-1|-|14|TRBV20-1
CSARARTGWGEQFF
TGCAGTGCTAGAGCAAGGACGGGATGGGGTGAGCAGTTCTTC
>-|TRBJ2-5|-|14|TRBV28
CASSPTSGQETQYF
TGTGCCAGCAGCCCAACCTCGGGTCAAGAGACCCAGTACTTC
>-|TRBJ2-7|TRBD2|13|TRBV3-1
CASSLGEGYEQYF
TGTGCCAGCAGCCTAGGGGAGGGCTACGAGCAGTACTTC
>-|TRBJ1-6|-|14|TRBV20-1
CSASVGVYDSPLHF
TGCAGTGCTAGTGTCGGGGTCTATGATTCACCCCTCCACTTT
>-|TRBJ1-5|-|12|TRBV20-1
CSAPFGNQPQHF
TGCAGTGCTCCCTTCGGGAATCAGCCCCAGCATTTT
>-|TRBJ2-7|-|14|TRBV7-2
CASSFGVPLYEQYF
TGTGCCAGCAGCTTCGGGGTTCCCCTCTACGAGCAGTACTTC
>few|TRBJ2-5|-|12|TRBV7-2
CASSLGTETQYF
TGTGCCAGCAGCTTAGGGACAGAGACCCAGTACTTC
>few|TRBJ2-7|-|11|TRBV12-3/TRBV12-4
CASSTAYEQYF
TGTGCCAGCAGCACAGCTTACGAGCAGTACTTC
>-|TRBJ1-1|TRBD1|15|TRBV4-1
CASSQVPQGLGEAFF
TGCGCCAGCAGCCAAGTTCCACAGGGGCTGGGTGAAGCTTTCTTT
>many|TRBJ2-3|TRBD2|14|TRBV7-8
CASSSSGGTDTQYF
TGTGCCAGCAGCTCTAGCGGAGGGACAGATACGCAGTATTTT
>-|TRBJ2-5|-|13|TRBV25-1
CASSAFTLETQYF
TGTGCCAGCAGTGCCTTCACTTTAGAGACCCAGTACTTC
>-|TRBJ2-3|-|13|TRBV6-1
CASCSSTADTQYF
TGTGCCAGCTGCAGCTCTACGGCGGATACGCAGTATTTT